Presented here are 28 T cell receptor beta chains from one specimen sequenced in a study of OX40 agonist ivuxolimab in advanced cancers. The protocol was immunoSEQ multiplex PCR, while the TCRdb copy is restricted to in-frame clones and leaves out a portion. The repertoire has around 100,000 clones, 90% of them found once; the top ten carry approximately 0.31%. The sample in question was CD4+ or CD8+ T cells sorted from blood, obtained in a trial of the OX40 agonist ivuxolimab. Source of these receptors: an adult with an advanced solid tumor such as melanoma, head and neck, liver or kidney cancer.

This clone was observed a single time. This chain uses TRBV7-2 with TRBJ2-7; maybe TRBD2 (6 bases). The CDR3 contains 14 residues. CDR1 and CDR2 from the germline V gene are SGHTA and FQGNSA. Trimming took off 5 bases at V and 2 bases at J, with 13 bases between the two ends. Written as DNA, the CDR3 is TGTGCCAGCAGCCGACTAGGGAGAACCTACGAGCAGTACTTC. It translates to CASSRLGRTYEQYF.

The CDR3 reads CASNIGVMNTEAFF. The CDR3 DNA follows: TGTGCCAGCAATATCGGGGTTATGAACACTGAAGCTTTCTTT. The V gene is TRBV2, the J gene TRBJ1-1; D is uncertain. Germline assignment: CDR1 SNHLY and CDR2 FYNNEI. Trimming stripped 7 bases from V and 0 bases from J, with 12 bases between. CDR3 length: 14 amino acids.

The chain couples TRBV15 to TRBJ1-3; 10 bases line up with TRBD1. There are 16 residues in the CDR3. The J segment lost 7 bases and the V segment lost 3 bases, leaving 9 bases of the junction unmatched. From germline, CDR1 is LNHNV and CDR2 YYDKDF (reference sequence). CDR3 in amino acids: CATSRGGQGSRNTIYF. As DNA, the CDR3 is TGTGCCACCAGCAGGGGGGGACAGGGGTCAAGGAACACCATATATTTT.

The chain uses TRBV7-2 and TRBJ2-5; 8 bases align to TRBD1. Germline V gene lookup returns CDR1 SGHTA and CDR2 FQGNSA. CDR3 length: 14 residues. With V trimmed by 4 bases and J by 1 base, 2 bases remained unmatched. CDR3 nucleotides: TGTGCCAGCAGCTGGGGACAGGCCCAAGAGACCCAGTACTTC. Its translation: CASSWGQAQETQYF.

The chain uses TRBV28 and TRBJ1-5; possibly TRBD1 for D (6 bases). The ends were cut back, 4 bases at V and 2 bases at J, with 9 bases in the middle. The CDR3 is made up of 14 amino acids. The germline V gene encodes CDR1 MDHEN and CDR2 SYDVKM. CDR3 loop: CASSSGGRNQPQHF. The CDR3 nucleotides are TGTGCCAGCAGTTCTGGGGGGCGCAATCAGCCCCAGCATTTT.

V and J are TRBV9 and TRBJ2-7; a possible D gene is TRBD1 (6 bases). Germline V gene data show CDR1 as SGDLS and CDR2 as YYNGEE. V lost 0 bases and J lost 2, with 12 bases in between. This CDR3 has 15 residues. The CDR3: CASSVGPDRPYEQYF. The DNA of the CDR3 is TGTGCCAGCAGCGTAGGCCCGGACAGACCCTACGAGCAGTACTTC.

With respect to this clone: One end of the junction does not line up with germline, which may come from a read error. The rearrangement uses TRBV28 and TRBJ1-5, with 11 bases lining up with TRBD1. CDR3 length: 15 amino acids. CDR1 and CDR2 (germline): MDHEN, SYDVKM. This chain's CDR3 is CASRLSGTGGQPQHF. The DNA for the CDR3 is TGTGCCAGCAGGTTATCCGGGACAGGGGGTCAGCCCCAGCATTTT.

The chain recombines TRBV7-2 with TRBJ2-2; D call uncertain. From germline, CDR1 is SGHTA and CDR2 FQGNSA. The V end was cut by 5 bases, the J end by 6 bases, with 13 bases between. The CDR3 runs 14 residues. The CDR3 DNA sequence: TGTGCCAGCAGCGACTCAGAGGTGGCCGGGGAGCTGTTTTTT. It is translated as CASSDSEVAGELFF.

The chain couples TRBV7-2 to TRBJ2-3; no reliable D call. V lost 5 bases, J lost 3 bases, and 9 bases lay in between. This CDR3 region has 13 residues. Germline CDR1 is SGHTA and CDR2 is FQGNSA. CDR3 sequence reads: CASSPDGTDTQYF. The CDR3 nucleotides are TGTGCCAGCAGCCCCGACGGTACAGATACGCAGTATTTT.

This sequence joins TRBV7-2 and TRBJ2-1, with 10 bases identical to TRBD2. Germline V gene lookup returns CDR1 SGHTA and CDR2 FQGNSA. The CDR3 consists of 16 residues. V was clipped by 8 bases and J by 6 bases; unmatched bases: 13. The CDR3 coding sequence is TGTGCCAGCCAACGAGCGGGAGGGCGCTCTTCCAATGAGCAGTTCTTC. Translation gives CASQRAGGRSSNEQFF.

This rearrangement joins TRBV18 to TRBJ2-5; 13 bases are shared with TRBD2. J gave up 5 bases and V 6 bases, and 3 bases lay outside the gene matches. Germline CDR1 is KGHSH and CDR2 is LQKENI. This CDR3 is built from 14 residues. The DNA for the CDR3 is TGTGCCAGCTCTCAACTAGCGGGAGGGGAGACCCAGTACTTC. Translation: CASSQLAGGETQYF.

CDR3 residues: CASSVALNTGELFF. The CDR3 coding sequence is TGTGCCAGCAGCGTAGCTCTAAACACCGGGGAGCTGTTTTTT. J is TRBJ2-2 and V is TRBV9; D gene uncertain. The CDR3 is 14 amino acids. The germline V and J ends were trimmed by 0 bases and 2 bases, with 5 bases remaining between them. Germline values: CDR1 SGDLS, CDR2 YYNGEE.

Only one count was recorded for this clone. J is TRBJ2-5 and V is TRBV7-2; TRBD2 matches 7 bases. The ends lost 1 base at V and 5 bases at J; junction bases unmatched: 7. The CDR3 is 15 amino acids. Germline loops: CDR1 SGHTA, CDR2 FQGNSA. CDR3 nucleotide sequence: TGTGCCAGCAGCTTAGTCGCGACTAGCACTGAGACCCAGTACTTC. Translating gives CASSLVATSTETQYF. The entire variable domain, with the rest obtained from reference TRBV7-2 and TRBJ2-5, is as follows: GAGVSQSPSNKVTEKGKDVELRCDPISGHTALYWYRQSLGQGLEFLIYFQGNSAPDKSGLPSDRFSAERTGGSVSTLTIQRTQQEDSAVYLCASSLVATSTETQYFGPGTRLLVL.

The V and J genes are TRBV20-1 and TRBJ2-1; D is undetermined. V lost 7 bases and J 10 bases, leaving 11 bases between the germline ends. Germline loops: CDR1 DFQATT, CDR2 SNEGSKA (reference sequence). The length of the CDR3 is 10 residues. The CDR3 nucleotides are TGCAGTGTAGCCGCGCTAGAGCAGTTCTTC. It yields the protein CSVAALEQFF.

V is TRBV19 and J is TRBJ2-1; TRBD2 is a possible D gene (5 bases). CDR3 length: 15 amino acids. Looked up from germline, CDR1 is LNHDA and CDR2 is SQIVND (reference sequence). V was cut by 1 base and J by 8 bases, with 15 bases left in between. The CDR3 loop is CASSIAVGEQYEQFF. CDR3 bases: TGTGCCAGTAGTATAGCGGTGGGAGAGCAATATGAGCAGTTCTTC.

The CDR3 DNA reads TGCGCCAGCAGCTTTATTGAATCTTACGAGCAGTACTTC. Translating gives CASSFIESYEQYF. The chain uses TRBV5-1 and TRBJ2-7; no clear D. Trimming took off 2 bases at V and 4 bases at J, with 10 bases between the two ends. Germline V CDR1 and CDR2: SGHRS, YFSETQ. This CDR3 comprises 13 residues.

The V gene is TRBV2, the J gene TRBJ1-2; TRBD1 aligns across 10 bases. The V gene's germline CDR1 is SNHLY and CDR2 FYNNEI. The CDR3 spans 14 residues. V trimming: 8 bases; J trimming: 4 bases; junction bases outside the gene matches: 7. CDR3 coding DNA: TGTGCCAGCCGCCCCGGGACAGGGGCCTATGGCTACACCTTC. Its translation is CASRPGTGAYGYTF.

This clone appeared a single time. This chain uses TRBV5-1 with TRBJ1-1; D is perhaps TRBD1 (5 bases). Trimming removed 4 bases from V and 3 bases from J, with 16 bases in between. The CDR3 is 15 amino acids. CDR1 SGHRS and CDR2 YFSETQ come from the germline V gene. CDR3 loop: CASSPFLAGDTEAFF. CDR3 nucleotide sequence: TGCGCCAGCAGCCCCTTTCTTGCGGGGGACACTGAAGCTTTCTTT.

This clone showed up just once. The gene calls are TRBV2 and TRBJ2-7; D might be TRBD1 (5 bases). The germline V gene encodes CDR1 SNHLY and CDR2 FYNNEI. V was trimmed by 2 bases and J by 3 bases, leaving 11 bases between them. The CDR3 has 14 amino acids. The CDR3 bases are TGTGCCAGCAGTGAAATCCCCAGGGTCTACGAGCAGTACTTC. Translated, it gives CASSEIPRVYEQYF.

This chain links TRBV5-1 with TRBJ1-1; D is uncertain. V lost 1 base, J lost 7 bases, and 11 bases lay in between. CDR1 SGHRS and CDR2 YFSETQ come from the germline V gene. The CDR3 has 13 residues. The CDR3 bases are TGCGCCAGCAGCTTGTTCGGACCCAATGAAGCTTTCTTT. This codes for CASSLFGPNEAFF.

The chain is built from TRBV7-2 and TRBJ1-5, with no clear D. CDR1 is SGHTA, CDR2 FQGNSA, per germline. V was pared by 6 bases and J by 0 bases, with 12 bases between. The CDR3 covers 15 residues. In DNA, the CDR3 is TGTGCCAGCAGTTTGAAACCTGGTAGCAATCAGCCCCAGCATTTT. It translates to CASSLKPGSNQPQHF.

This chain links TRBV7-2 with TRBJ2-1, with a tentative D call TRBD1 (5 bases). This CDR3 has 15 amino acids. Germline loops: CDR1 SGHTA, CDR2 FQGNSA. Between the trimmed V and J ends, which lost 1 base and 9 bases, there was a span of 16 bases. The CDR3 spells CASSLGRTEDSEQFF. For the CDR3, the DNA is TGTGCCAGCAGCTTAGGTCGGACGGAAGACAGTGAGCAGTTCTTC.

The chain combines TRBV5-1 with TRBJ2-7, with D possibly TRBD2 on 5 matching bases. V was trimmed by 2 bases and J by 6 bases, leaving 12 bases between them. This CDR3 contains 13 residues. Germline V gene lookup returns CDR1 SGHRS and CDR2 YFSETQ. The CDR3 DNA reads TGCGCCAGCAGCTTTGAGCGGTCCCTCGAGCAGTACTTC. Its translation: CASSFERSLEQYF.

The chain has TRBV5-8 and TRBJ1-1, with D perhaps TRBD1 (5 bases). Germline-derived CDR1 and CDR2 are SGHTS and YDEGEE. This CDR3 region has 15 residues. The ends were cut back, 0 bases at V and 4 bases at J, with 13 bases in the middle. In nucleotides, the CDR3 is TGTGCCAGCAGCTTGGCTTGGGGGGGTGGCACTGAAGCTTTCTTT. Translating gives CASSLAWGGGTEAFF.

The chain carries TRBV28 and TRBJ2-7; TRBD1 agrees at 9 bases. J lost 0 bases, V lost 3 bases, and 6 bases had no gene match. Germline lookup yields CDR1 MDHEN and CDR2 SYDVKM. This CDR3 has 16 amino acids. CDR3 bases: TGTGCCAGCAGTTTTTTTGGGGGACAGGGCTCCTACGAGCAGTACTTC. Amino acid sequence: CASSFFGGQGSYEQYF.

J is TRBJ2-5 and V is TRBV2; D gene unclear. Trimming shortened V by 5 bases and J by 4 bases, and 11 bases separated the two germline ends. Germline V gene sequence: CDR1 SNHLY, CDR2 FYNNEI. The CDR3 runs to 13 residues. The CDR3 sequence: CASSPQPGETQYF. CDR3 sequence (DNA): TGTGCCAGCAGTCCCCAGCCAGGAGAGACCCAGTACTTC.

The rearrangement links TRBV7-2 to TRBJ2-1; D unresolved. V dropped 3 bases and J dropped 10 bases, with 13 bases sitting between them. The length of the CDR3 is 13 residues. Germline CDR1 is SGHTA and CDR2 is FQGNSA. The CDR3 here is CASSFDPSGEQFF. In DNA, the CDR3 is TGTGCCAGCAGCTTCGACCCCTCCGGAGAGCAGTTCTTC.

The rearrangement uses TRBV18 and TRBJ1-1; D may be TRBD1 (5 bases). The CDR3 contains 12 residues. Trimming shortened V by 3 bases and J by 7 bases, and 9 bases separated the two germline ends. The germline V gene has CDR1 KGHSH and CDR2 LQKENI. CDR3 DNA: TGTGCCAGCTCACCTGGGACTGGTGAAGCTTTCTTT. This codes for CASSPGTGEAFF.